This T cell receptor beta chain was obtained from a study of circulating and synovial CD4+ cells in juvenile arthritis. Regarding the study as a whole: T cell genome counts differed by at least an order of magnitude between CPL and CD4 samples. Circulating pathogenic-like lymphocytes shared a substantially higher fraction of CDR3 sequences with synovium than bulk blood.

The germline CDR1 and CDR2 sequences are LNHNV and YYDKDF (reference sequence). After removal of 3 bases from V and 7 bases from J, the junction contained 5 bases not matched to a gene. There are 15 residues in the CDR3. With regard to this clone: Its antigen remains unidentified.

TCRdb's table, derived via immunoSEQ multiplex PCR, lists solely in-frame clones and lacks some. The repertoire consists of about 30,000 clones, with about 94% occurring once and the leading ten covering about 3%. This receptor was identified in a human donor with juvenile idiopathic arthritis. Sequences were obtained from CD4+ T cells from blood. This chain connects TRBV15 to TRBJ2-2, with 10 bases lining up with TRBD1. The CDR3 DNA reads TGTGCCACCAGCAGTGGACAGGGGGTTGGCGGGGAGCTGTTTTTT. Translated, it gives CATSSGQGVGGELFF.